These 27 T cell receptor beta chains share one sample of origin, sequenced in a study of response to subunit inactivated influenza vaccine. TCRdb analysed the RT-PCR reads with MiXCR anew, one entry per CDR3 protein. The table lists 500,000 or so distinct CDR3 sequences, roughly 11% of them singletons. The specimen comprised PBMCs from blood, sampled 40 to 50 days after vaccination. All receptors come from a man aged 45 to 65 who received an inactivated influenza vaccine.

This clonotype was observed a handful of times. The chain employs TRBV7-2 and TRBJ2-3, with 7 bases matching TRBD2. Germline V gene sequence: CDR1 SGHTA, CDR2 FQGNSA. Trimming took 4 bases from V and 8 from J; bases not matched to a gene: 3. The CDR3 is 12 residues long. The CDR3 bases are TGTGCCAGCAGCTCTCTAGCGGCTACGCAGTATTTT. Translated, it gives CASSSLAATQYF.

This clonotype was seen only a few times. The rearrangement joins TRBV6-5 to TRBJ1-5; TRBD1 matches at 8 bases. Germline-derived CDR1 and CDR2 are MNHEY and SVGAGI. V was pared by 5 bases and J by 8 bases, with 8 bases of the junction left unmatched. This CDR3 spans 14 amino acids. The CDR3 coding sequence is TGTGCCAGCAGTCACCAGGGGGCCTGGGAGCCCCAGCATTTT. Translation gives CASSHQGAWEPQHF.

This clonotype was observed at least ten times. V usage is TRBV20-1 and J usage is TRBJ2-7; D could derive from TRBD1 or TRBD2 (5 bases each). This CDR3 is 13 amino acids long. Germline V gene lookup returns CDR1 DFQATT and CDR2 SNEGSKA (reference sequence). The ends were cut back, 2 bases at V and 2 bases at J, with 10 bases in the middle. The CDR3 sequence: CSARWGTTYEQYF. DNA of the CDR3: TGCAGTGCTAGATGGGGGACCACCTACGAGCAGTACTTC.

In this sample, this clonotype turned up many times. V is TRBV7-9 and J is TRBJ2-3; 9 nucleotides agree with TRBD2. After removal of 2 bases from V and 2 bases from J, the junction contained 2 bases not matched to a gene. CDR3 length: 15 amino acids. Per the germline V gene, CDR1 is SEHNR and CDR2 is FQNEAQ (reference sequence). CDR3 bases: TGTGCCAGCAGCTTAACTAGCGGGCTCACAGATACGCAGTATTTT. It encodes CASSLTSGLTDTQYF.

This clonotype showed up just a few times. The rearrangement uses TRBV20-1 and TRBJ2-5, with TRBD2 as a possible D gene (6 bases). CDR3 length: 13 residues. Germline V gene sequence: CDR1 DFQATT, CDR2 SNEGSKA (reference sequence). Trimming removed 5 bases at V and 2 bases at J, with 12 bases between. The CDR3 DNA is TGCAGTGCTGGGGGGTCGGGACAAGAGACCCAGTACTTC. Amino acids: CSAGGSGQETQYF.

This clonotype was observed a handful of times. V gene TRBV30 combines with J gene TRBJ1-5, with TRBD1 identical over 7 bases. Germline V gives CDR1 GTSNPN, CDR2 SVGIG (reference sequence). J gave up 2 bases and V 4 bases, and 2 bases lay outside the gene matches. This CDR3 has 13 residues. CDR3 DNA sequence: TGTGCCTGGACAGGGGGTGGCAATCAGCCCCAGCATTTT. Its translation is CAWTGGGNQPQHF.

This clonotype was found a few times. The chain employs TRBV11-3 and TRBJ2-1; 8 bases line up with TRBD1. V lost 5 bases and J lost 2; bases outside the gene matches: 5. CDR1 is SGHNT and CDR2 is YENEEA in the germline V gene. The CDR3 has 15 residues. CDR3 DNA sequence: TGTGCCAGCAGCATTGGGACAGGACCCTACAATGAGCAGTTCTTC. Residues: CASSIGTGPYNEQFF.

In this sample, this clonotype turned up a few times. This chain joins TRBV4-3 and TRBJ1-5; D remains ambiguous. Germline CDR1 LGHNA, CDR2 YSLEER. The CDR3 totals 13 residues. Trimming removed 0 bases at V and 6 bases at J, with 6 bases between. The CDR3 DNA is TGCGCCAGCAGCCAAGACAGGTTTCAGCCCCAGCATTTT. It encodes CASSQDRFQPQHF.

J is TRBJ2-1 and V is TRBV21-1; the D call TRBD2 from the table was never checked on the DNA. TRBV21-1 is noted as a pseudogene. The CDR3 is made up of 18 amino acids. Here the CDR3 DNA reads TGTGCCAGCAGCAAAGATCCCCCAACTAGCGGGTGGCCCAATGAGCAGTTCTTC. It codes for CASSKDPPTSGWPNEQFF.

This clonotype was counted a few times. This rearrangement joins TRBV7-2 to TRBJ2-2; TRBD2 aligns across 8 bases. With V trimmed by 1 base and J by 9 bases, 7 bases remained unmatched. Germline V gene sequence: CDR1 SGHTA, CDR2 FQGNSA. The CDR3 has 15 amino acids. The CDR3, as DNA: TGTGCCAGCAGCTTAGACACTAGCGGCCCCAGGGAGCTGTTTTTT. This sequence encodes CASSLDTSGPRELFF. The full variable domain, with the rest looked up from reference TRBV7-2 and TRBJ2-2, is GAGVSQSPSNKVTEKGKDVELRCDPISGHTALYWYRQSLGQGLEFLIYFQGNSAPDKSGLPSDRFSAERTGGSVSTLTIQRTQQEDSAVYLCASSLDTSGPRELFFGEGSRLTVL.

This clonotype was seen a handful of times. This chain links TRBV7-9 with TRBJ2-5, with 12 bases aligning to TRBD2. The CDR3 is made up of 11 amino acids. Trimming took 4 bases from V and 14 from J; bases not matched to a gene: 2. The germline V gene encodes CDR1 SEHNR and CDR2 FQNEAQ (reference sequence). The CDR3 loop reads CASSSTSGSYF. The CDR3 region has the DNA TGTGCCAGCAGCTCGACTAGCGGGAGCTACTTC.

This clonotype has only a few counts. This chain joins TRBV9 and TRBJ2-6; D ambiguous. Between the trimmed V and J ends, which lost 5 bases and 4 bases, there was a span of 13 bases. The CDR3 totals 15 residues. CDR1 SGDLS and CDR2 YYNGEE come from the germline V gene. CDR3 protein: CASSGNPRGANVLTF. The CDR3, as DNA: TGTGCCAGCAGTGGAAATCCCCGGGGGGCCAACGTCCTGACTTTC. Using reference TRBV9 and TRBJ2-6 for the parts outside the CDR3, the full variable domain is DSGVTQTPKHLITATGQRVTLRCSPRSGDLSVYWYQQSLDQGLQFLIQYYNGEERAKGNILERFSAQQFPDLHSELNLSSLELGDSALYFCASSGNPRGANVLTFGAGSRLTVL.

This clonotype was detected many times. The rearrangement uses TRBV15 and TRBJ2-7; D is unresolved. The length of the CDR3 is 15 residues. V shed 0 bases and J shed 2 bases, with 11 bases lying between them. Germline CDR1 is LNHNV and CDR2 is YYDKDF (reference sequence). In DNA, the CDR3 is TGTGCCACCAGCAGAGAGAGAGGAGTCACCTACGAGCAGTACTTC. The encoded protein is CATSRERGVTYEQYF.

This clonotype occurred many times. CDR3: CSVETGAGSPLHF. CDR3 coding DNA: TGCAGCGTTGAAACGGGGGCAGGATCACCCCTCCACTTT. The gene calls are TRBV29-1 and TRBJ1-6, with TRBD1 as a possible D gene (6 bases). CDR1 is SQVTM, CDR2 ANQGSEA, per germline. V was clipped by 2 bases and J by 10 bases, with 12 bases between them. CDR3 length: 13 amino acids.

The V call is TRBV20-1, the J call TRBJ2-5; the D is unclear. CDR3 length: 13 amino acids. Deletions cut 0 bases from V and 1 base from J, with 6 bases between. Germline V gene data show CDR1 as DFQATT and CDR2 as SNEGSKA (reference sequence). The CDR3 nucleotides read TGCAGTGCTAGAGAATTATCCCAAGAGACCCAGTACTTC. It translates to CSARELSQETQYF.

The chain combines TRBV6-1 with TRBJ2-3; a weak D match, TRBD2 (6 bases). The CDR3 consists of 14 residues. Trimming removed 3 bases from V and 1 base from J, with 8 bases in between. Germline CDR1 is MNHNS and CDR2 is SASEGT. The CDR3 nucleotides are TGTGCCAGCAGTGATGGGGAGGGCACAGATACGCAGTATTTT. Amino acid sequence: CASSDGEGTDTQYF.

The table lists this clonotype with many counts. The gene calls are TRBV2 and TRBJ1-2; the match to TRBD1 covers 7 bases. V was clipped by 4 bases and J by 2 bases; unmatched bases: 1. Germline V lookup: CDR1 SNHLY, CDR2 FYNNEI. The CDR3 is 13 residues long. The CDR3 loop reads CASSGDRNYGYTF. The DNA for the CDR3 is TGTGCCAGCAGTGGGGACAGAAACTATGGCTACACCTTC.

The chain carries TRBV7-7 and TRBJ2-1; D unresolved. The germline V and J ends were trimmed by 4 bases and 4 bases, with 8 bases remaining between them. Germline V gene sequence: CDR1 SSHAT, CDR2 FNYEAQ (reference sequence). The CDR3 consists of 13 residues. The DNA of the CDR3 is TGTGCCAGCAGCTCTACAGATTACAATGAGCAGTTCTTC. Translating gives CASSSTDYNEQFF.

This clonotype was detected a few times. The chain employs TRBV9 and TRBJ1-6, with a tentative D call TRBD1 (6 bases). The V end lost 3 bases, the J end lost 7 bases, and 8 bases lay between the germline ends. This CDR3 comprises 13 residues. Germline CDR1 and CDR2: SGDLS and YYNGEE. CDR3 loop: CASSEDRNSPLHF. CDR3 coding DNA: TGTGCCAGCAGCGAGGACAGAAATTCACCCCTCCACTTT.

This chain joins TRBV5-6 and TRBJ2-3; D uncertain. This CDR3 is built from 12 residues. The V end lost 0 bases, the J end lost 11 bases, and 10 bases lay between the germline ends. Germline loops: CDR1 SGHDT, CDR2 YYEEEE. The CDR3 sequence is CASSLVAGMQYF. The CDR3 DNA is TGTGCCAGCAGCTTGGTGGCCGGTATGCAGTATTTT.

Ten or more counts support this clonotype. This sequence joins TRBV5-1 and TRBJ2-1; 10 positions match TRBD2. This CDR3 contains 15 residues. Looked up from germline, CDR1 is SGHRS and CDR2 is YFSETQ. Trimming cost V 4 bases and J 4 bases; bases outside gene matches: 5. The CDR3 sequence is CASSNSGGLYNEQFF. The CDR3 DNA reads as TGCGCCAGCAGCAATAGCGGGGGGCTATACAATGAGCAGTTCTTC.

The V call is TRBV7-9, the J call TRBJ2-1, with D perhaps given as TRBD1 or TRBD2 (5 bases each). V was pared by 5 bases and J by 0 bases, with 11 bases between. CDR1 and CDR2 (germline): SEHNR, FQNEAQ (reference sequence). The length of the CDR3 is 15 residues. The CDR3 nucleotides read TGTGCCAGCAGCCATCCGGGACCCTCCTACAATGAGCAGTTCTTC. Translation: CASSHPGPSYNEQFF.

In DNA, the CDR3 is TGTGCCAGCAGCCCGCAGACCGGGAGTCTCTACAATGAGCAGTTCTTC. Amino acids: CASSPQTGSLYNEQFF. The genes are TRBV7-9 and TRBJ2-1; D is possibly TRBD2 (6 bases). The V and J ends lost 5 bases and 3 bases respectively, with 17 bases between them. The CDR3 runs 16 residues. Looked up from germline, CDR1 is SEHNR and CDR2 is FQNEAQ (reference sequence).

In this sample, this clonotype turned up a few times. The chain is built from TRBV6-1 and TRBJ2-3; 14 bases are a match to TRBD2. The CDR3 is 16 residues long. Germline trimming cut 6 bases from V and 6 bases from J; bases unmatched to any gene: 8. CDR1 and CDR2 (germline): MNHNS, SASEGT. CDR3 region: CASRRTSGGIWDTQYF. In DNA, the CDR3 is TGTGCCAGCAGAAGGACTAGCGGGGGGATATGGGATACGCAGTATTTT.

CDR3 sequence reads: CASTTDRATTGELFF. The CDR3, as DNA: TGTGCCAGCACAACGGACAGGGCGACCACCGGGGAGCTGTTTTTT. The rearrangement uses TRBV7-8 and TRBJ2-2, with 8 bases lining up with TRBD1. The CDR3 runs to 15 residues. V lost 7 bases to trimming and J lost 4 bases; unmatched junction nucleotides: 8. Per the germline V gene, CDR1 is SGHVS and CDR2 is FQNEAQ.

The chain links TRBV10-3 to TRBJ1-2; D is possibly TRBD1 (5 bases). The CDR3 has 15 amino acids. CDR1 and CDR2 from the germline V gene are ENHRY and SYGVKD. Trimming removed 0 bases at V and 6 bases at J, with 14 bases between. DNA of the CDR3: TGTGCCATCAGTGAGTCGTGGACAAGCTTCCATGGCTACACCTTC. It encodes CAISESWTSFHGYTF.

In its sample, this clonotype was seen a few times. J is TRBJ2-1 and V is TRBV7-6, with D tentatively TRBD1 or TRBD2 (6 bases each). The CDR3 contains 18 residues. The germline gives CDR1 SGHVS, CDR2 FNYEAQ. Trimming left V 5 bases short and J 4 bases short, with 24 bases between. The CDR3 region is CASSPLLATGLKYNEQFF. The DNA for the CDR3 is TGTGCCAGCAGCCCCCTCCTAGCGACAGGACTAAAATACAATGAGCAGTTCTTC.